A single T cell receptor beta chain is shown here with its context. These data come from a study of cytomegalovirus exposure and HLA in healthy donors. The study ran its PCR with 60 Vbeta and 13 Jbeta primers. Only in-frame clones appear in the TCRdb table, and some are missing; sequencing was by immunoSEQ multiplex PCR. There are roughly 100,000 clones in the sample; approximately 69% occur only once, and under 6% lies in the top ten. With 7 bases clipped from V and 8 bases from J, the junction kept 17 bases outside the gene matches. This CDR3 has 15 residues. Germline V CDR1 and CDR2: SGHDT, YYEEEE.

The gene calls are TRBV5-6 and TRBJ1-2; 7 bases align to TRBD1. Sequencing was done on a sample of PBMCs. This receptor was identified in a boy between 10 and 17 years old in good health and CMV-seropositive. The CDR3 loop is CASGALTGDIGGYTF. CDR3 nucleotide sequence: TGTGCCAGCGGGGCGCTTACAGGGGATATCGGGGGCTACACCTTC.